A selection of T cell receptor beta chains follows, all from one sample in a study of CD4 and CD8 cells across lung adenocarcinoma regions. TCRdb redid the calling of the PCR reads with MiXCR, one entry per CDR3 protein. The profile shows around 20,000 distinct CDR3 sequences, approximately 54% of them singletons. Specimen: CD8+ T cells from the center of a lung tumor. The receptors shown here come from a female donor with lung adenocarcinoma. The CD4 and CD8 labels of this study may be unreliable. CDR3s include the opening cysteine and the closing phenylalanine or tryptophan. The D gene is left open where the match is weak. Clone size appears in some rows only: once, few, many, or a class for an expanded clone.

clone size: NA
J gene: TRBJ2-1
D gene: NA
V gene: TRBV30
CDR3 protein: CAGTPGDNEQFF
CDR3 DNA: TGTGCCGGGACCCCGGGGGACAATGAGCAGTTCTTC

clone size: NA
J gene: TRBJ2-5
D gene: NA
V gene: TRBV10-1
CDR3 protein: CASSELRGNQETQYF
CDR3 DNA: TGCGCCAGCAGTGAGCTCCGGGGCAACCAAGAGACCCAGTACTTC

clone size: few
J gene: TRBJ2-5
D gene: TRBD2
V gene: TRBV6-1
CDR3 protein: CASSPGGSSGRNLKTQYF
CDR3 DNA: TGTGCCAGCAGTCCAGGGGGCTCTAGCGGGAGGAACCTTAAGACCCAGTACTTC

clone size: NA
J gene: TRBJ2-3
D gene: TRBD2
V gene: TRBV10-1
CDR3 protein: CASSGLGTKDTQYF
CDR3 DNA: TGCGCCAGCTCGGGGCTGGGGACTAAAGACACGCAGTATTTC

clone size: NA
J gene: TRBJ1-1
D gene: TRBD1
V gene: TRBV6-5
CDR3 protein: CASSLTGGGNTEAFF
CDR3 DNA: TGTGCCAGCAGTTTAACAGGGGGCGGGAACACTGAAGCTTTCTTT

clone size: many
J gene: TRBJ2-5
D gene: NA
V gene: TRBV6-1
CDR3 protein: CASSDRQETQYF
CDR3 DNA: TGTGCCAGCAGTGATCGACAAGAGACCCAGTACTTC

clone size: NA
J gene: TRBJ2-3
D gene: TRBD2
V gene: TRBV10-3
CDR3 protein: CAIRKRGRTDTQYF
CDR3 DNA: TGTGCCATCAGAAAGCGGGGGCGCACAGATACGCAGTATTTT

clone size: few
J gene: TRBJ2-1
D gene: TRBD1
V gene: TRBV25-1
CDR3 protein: CASSEFQGAAYNEQFF
CDR3 DNA: TGTGCCAGCAGTGAATTTCAGGGGGCGGCCTACAATGAGCAGTTCTTC

clone size: many
J gene: TRBJ1-3
D gene: TRBD1
V gene: TRBV6-1
CDR3 protein: CASRETGGRRNTIYF
CDR3 DNA: TGTGCCAGCAGAGAAACAGGGGGAAGGAGAAACACCATATATTTT

clone size: NA
J gene: TRBJ1-2
D gene: NA
V gene: TRBV6-5
CDR3 protein: CASSLKGGRLHGYTF
CDR3 DNA: TGTGCCAGCAGTTTAAAGGGAGGGAGACTTCACGGCTACACCTTC

clone size: NA
J gene: TRBJ2-1
D gene: TRBD2
V gene: TRBV6-2/TRBV6-3
CDR3 protein: CASSSREALNEQFF
CDR3 DNA: TGTGCCAGCAGTTCCCGGGAGGCTCTCAATGAGCAGTTCTTC

clone size: NA
J gene: TRBJ1-1
D gene: NA
V gene: TRBV3-1
CDR3 protein: CASSLRDTLYTEAFF
CDR3 DNA: TGTGCCAGCAGCCTCCGGGACACGCTTTATACTGAAGCTTTCTTT

clone size: NA
J gene: TRBJ2-5
D gene: TRBD1
V gene: TRBV10-3
CDR3 protein: CAGLGARQGETQYF
CDR3 DNA: TGTGCGGGGCTCGGGGCGCGACAGGGAGAGACCCAGTACTTC

clone size: few
J gene: TRBJ2-7
D gene: NA
V gene: TRBV6-1
CDR3 protein: CASSRDGSYEQYF
CDR3 DNA: TGTGCCAGCAGCAGGGACGGATCCTACGAGCAGTACTTC

clone size: NA
J gene: TRBJ2-6
D gene: NA
V gene: TRBV6-4
CDR3 protein: CASSDPGYGANVLTF
CDR3 DNA: TGTGCCAGCAGTGACCCGGGATACGGGGCCAACGTCCTGACTTTC

clone size: NA
J gene: TRBJ2-4
D gene: NA
V gene: TRBV7-2
CDR3 protein: CASSLSVARDIQYF
CDR3 DNA: TGTGCCAGCAGCTTATCCGTGGCGCGGGACATTCAGTACTTC

clone size: few
J gene: TRBJ2-4
D gene: TRBD1
V gene: TRBV6-1
CDR3 protein: CASSPQDRGGNIQYF
CDR3 DNA: TGTGCCAGCAGTCCCCAGGACAGGGGAGGTAACATTCAGTACTTC

clone size: NA
J gene: TRBJ2-2
D gene: NA
V gene: TRBV10-1
CDR3 protein: CASSQQEGTGELFF
CDR3 DNA: TGCGCCAGCAGCCAACAGGAGGGCACCGGGGAGCTGTTTTTT

clone size: medium-sized
J gene: TRBJ2-2
D gene: NA
V gene: TRBV27
CDR3 protein: CASQRGLGSNTGELFF
CDR3 DNA: TGTGCCAGCCAAAGGGGTCTAGGCTCGAACACCGGGGAGCTGTTTTTT

clone size: NA
J gene: TRBJ2-3
D gene: NA
V gene: TRBV6-1
CDR3 protein: CASSERKQTDTQYF
CDR3 DNA: TGTGCCAGCAGTGAACGGAAACAGACAGATACGCAGTATTTT

clone size: NA
J gene: TRBJ2-4
D gene: NA
V gene: TRBV27
CDR3 protein: CACSLRPKNIQYF
CDR3 DNA: TGTGCCTGCAGTCTGCGACCCAAAAACATTCAGTACTTC

clone size: few
J gene: TRBJ2-6
D gene: NA
V gene: TRBV5-1
CDR3 protein: CASSLGDLSGANVLTF
CDR3 DNA: TGCGCCAGCAGCTTGGGGGATCTTTCTGGGGCCAACGTCCTGACTTTC

clone size: NA
J gene: TRBJ2-5
D gene: TRBD1
V gene: TRBV6-1
CDR3 protein: CASRGTVIKTQYF
CDR3 DNA: TGTGCCAGCAGAGGGACAGTAATAAAGACCCAGTACTTC

clone size: NA
J gene: TRBJ2-1
D gene: NA
V gene: TRBV7-2
CDR3 protein: CASSLDYNEQFF
CDR3 DNA: TGTGCCAGCAGCTTGGACTACAATGAGCAGTTCTTC

clone size: NA
J gene: TRBJ2-7
D gene: TRBD2
V gene: TRBV4-1
CDR3 protein: CAGSGGRGHETQYF
CDR3 DNA: TGCGCGGGGAGCGGGGGTCGGGGACACGAGACGCAGTACTTC

clone size: few
J gene: TRBJ2-5
D gene: NA
V gene: TRBV5-1
CDR3 protein: CASSENPVQETQYF
CDR3 DNA: TGCGCCAGCAGCGAAAATCCGGTTCAAGAGACCCAGTACTTC

clone size: NA
J gene: TRBJ2-3
D gene: NA
V gene: TRBV10-2
CDR3 protein: CASSDDGETQYF
CDR3 DNA: TGCGCCAGCAGCGATGACGGAGAGACCCAGTATTTT

clone size: many
J gene: TRBJ2-1
D gene: NA
V gene: TRBV6-1
CDR3 protein: CASSEGTVNEQFF
CDR3 DNA: TGTGCCAGCAGTGAAGGGACAGTTAATGAGCAGTTCTTC

clone size: NA
J gene: TRBJ2-7
D gene: NA
V gene: TRBV6-1
CDR3 protein: CASTSTGPKAYEQYF
CDR3 DNA: TGTGCCAGTACATCGACCGGGCCTAAAGCCTACGAGCAGTACTTC

clone size: NA
J gene: TRBJ2-4
D gene: NA
V gene: TRBV6-1
CDR3 protein: CSRRGGGGTKNTQYF
CDR3 DNA: TGTTCCAGGAGGGGCGGGGGCGGTACCAAAAACACCCAGTACTTC

clone size: medium-sized
J gene: TRBJ2-5
D gene: NA
V gene: TRBV6-1
CDR3 protein: CASSELWAETQYF
CDR3 DNA: TGTGCCAGCAGTGAACTATGGGCCGAGACCCAGTACTTC